This is a list of T cell receptor beta chains from one sample in a study of blood T cells in healthy people across ages. Each CDR3 protein is one row after TCRdb ran MiXCR on the 5' RACE reads. Of over 1,500,000 distinct CDR3 sequences listed, roughly two fifths are singletons. What was sequenced was blood. The origin of the receptors is a human donor in good health. Both conserved end residues are part of each CDR3. Fields, in order: D gene, J gene, clone size, V gene, CDR3 protein, CDR3 DNA. A D gene is named only where the DNA matches it firmly. Clone size appears in some rows only: once, few, many, or a class for an expanded clone.

d_call: TRBD2
j_call: TRBJ2-1
clone_size: many
v_call: TRBV29-1
cdr3_aa: CSVAPTSGGSYNEQFF
cdr3_nt: TGCAGCGTTGCCCCGACTAGCGGGGGCTCCTACAATGAGCAGTTCTTC

d_call: NA
j_call: TRBJ1-1
clone_size: NA
v_call: TRBV4-2
cdr3_aa: CASSQDWADQNTEAFF
cdr3_nt: TGTGCCAGCAGCCAAGATTGGGCGGACCAGAACACTGAAGCTTTCTTT

d_call: NA
j_call: TRBJ2-3
clone_size: NA
v_call: TRBV7-3
cdr3_aa: CANRPSGTDTQYF
cdr3_nt: TGTGCCAACAGGCCCTCTGGGACAGATACGCAGTATTTT

d_call: NA
j_call: TRBJ1-4
clone_size: NA
v_call: TRBV28
cdr3_aa: CASRVGATNEKLFF
cdr3_nt: TGTGCCAGTCGTGTGGGGGCAACTAATGAAAAACTGTTTTTT

d_call: NA
j_call: TRBJ2-3
clone_size: NA
v_call: TRBV7-2
cdr3_aa: CASSEMDLGFETDTQYF
cdr3_nt: TGTGCCAGCAGCGAGATGGACCTTGGGTTTGAGACAGATACGCAGTATTTT

d_call: TRBD2
j_call: TRBJ2-3
clone_size: NA
v_call: TRBV15
cdr3_aa: CATVAGAPPDTQYF
cdr3_nt: TGTGCCACCGTAGCGGGGGCCCCCCCAGATACGCAGTATTTT

d_call: NA
j_call: TRBJ1-5
clone_size: NA
v_call: TRBV20-1
cdr3_aa: CSARALDGGQPQHF
cdr3_nt: TGCAGTGCTAGGGCCCTCGACGGGGGACAGCCCCAGCATTTT

d_call: NA
j_call: TRBJ1-1
clone_size: few
v_call: TRBV29-1
cdr3_aa: CSVSDRKNTEAFF
cdr3_nt: TGCAGCGTTTCGGACAGAAAGAACACTGAAGCTTTCTTT

d_call: NA
j_call: TRBJ2-7
clone_size: few
v_call: TRBV5-1
cdr3_aa: CASSLGGHGTHEQYF
cdr3_nt: TGCGCCAGCAGCTTGGGGGGCCATGGGACCCACGAGCAGTACTTC

d_call: TRBD1
j_call: TRBJ1-2
clone_size: NA
v_call: TRBV5-6
cdr3_aa: CASSWGQASSWYGYTF
cdr3_nt: TGTGCCAGCAGCTGGGGACAGGCCAGTTCTTGGTATGGCTACACCTTC

d_call: NA
j_call: TRBJ2-3
clone_size: NA
v_call: TRBV4-1
cdr3_aa: CASSQEPATDTQYF
cdr3_nt: TGCGCCAGCAGCCAAGAACCAGCCACAGATACGCAGTATTTT

d_call: NA
j_call: TRBJ1-1
clone_size: NA
v_call: TRBV18
cdr3_aa: CASSPKWENTEAFF
cdr3_nt: TGTGCCAGCTCACCGAAATGGGAGAACACTGAAGCTTTCTTT

d_call: TRBD1
j_call: TRBJ1-4
clone_size: NA
v_call: TRBV29-1
cdr3_aa: CSVGGTGGRKLFF
cdr3_nt: TGCAGCGTTGGGGGCACAGGGGGCCGAAAACTGTTTTTT

d_call: NA
j_call: TRBJ2-7
clone_size: few
v_call: TRBV7-2
cdr3_aa: CASSLDHGYEQYF
cdr3_nt: TGTGCCAGCAGCTTAGACCACGGGTACGAGCAGTACTTC

d_call: TRBD1
j_call: TRBJ2-1
clone_size: few
v_call: TRBV25-1
cdr3_aa: CASSESLRGRDNEQFF
cdr3_nt: TGTGCCAGCAGTGAATCGTTGAGGGGGCGCGACAATGAGCAGTTCTTC

d_call: NA
j_call: TRBJ2-1
clone_size: few
v_call: TRBV6-2/TRBV6-3
cdr3_aa: CASSYGDNSYNEQFF
cdr3_nt: TGTGCCAGCAGTTACGGGGACAACTCCTACAATGAGCAGTTCTTC